Listed here are 6 T cell receptor beta chains from one sample, sequenced in a study of blood T cell repertoires in COVID-19. Using immunoSEQ multiplex PCR, the repertoire was profiled, and TCRdb retains in-frame clones only, with some absent. The table records hundreds of thousands of clones, 86% of them present only once. Sequences were obtained from peripheral blood. Receptor source: a woman aged 25 to 39 with active or convalescent COVID-19.

J is TRBJ2-3 and V is TRBV11-2; 7 nucleotides agree with TRBD1. V lost 5 bases and J lost 5; bases outside the gene matches: 7. CDR1 is SGHAT and CDR2 is FQNNGV in the germline V gene. The CDR3 sequence is 14 residues long. Written as DNA, the CDR3 is TGTGCCAGCAGCCTTCGACAGGGCGGAGATACGCAGTATTTT. Translated: CASSLRQGGDTQYF.

V usage is TRBV5-8 and J usage is TRBJ2-7; TRBD1 aligns across 11 bases. Germline V lookup: CDR1 SGHTS, CDR2 YDEGEE. CDR3 length equals 17 residues. The J segment lost 1 base and the V segment lost 2 bases, leaving 8 bases of the junction unmatched. The CDR3 loop reads CASSFIVGQGASYEQYF. The CDR3 DNA follows: TGTGCCAGCAGCTTCATCGTCGGACAGGGGGCGTCCTACGAGCAGTACTTC.

The chain links TRBV6-6 to TRBJ1-2; unclear D gene. This CDR3 is 15 amino acids long. Trimming took off 0 bases at V and 0 bases at J, with 8 bases between the two ends. Germline loops: CDR1 MNHNY, CDR2 SVGAGI (reference sequence). The CDR3 nucleotides are TGTGCCAGCAGTTACTCACACGCACCTAACTATGGCTACACCTTC. Its translation: CASSYSHAPNYGYTF.

This clone has only a few counts. The chain couples TRBV11-2 to TRBJ2-7; 7 nucleotides match TRBD2. Germline assignment: CDR1 SGHAT and CDR2 FQNNGV. Losses at the gene ends were 1 base for V and 4 bases for J; bases not matched to a gene: 1. The CDR3 is made up of 13 amino acids. The CDR3 DNA follows: TGTGCCAGCAGCTTAGTGCGGGAGTACGAGCAGTACTTC. Encoded protein: CASSLVREYEQYF.

This chain connects TRBV4-2 to TRBJ2-1; TRBD2 might be the D (6 bases). The CDR3 is 17 residues long. Trimming pared 0 bases from V and 0 bases from J, leaving 12 bases between. Germline CDR1 and CDR2: LGHNA and YNFKEQ. Here the CDR3 reads CASSQESPGSSYNEQFF. The CDR3 DNA reads as TGTGCCAGCAGCCAAGAATCTCCCGGGAGCTCCTACAATGAGCAGTTCTTC.

The rearrangement joins TRBV5-1 to TRBJ1-1, with D maybe TRBD1 (5 bases). V lost 1 base and J 3 bases, leaving 7 bases between the germline ends. CDR3 size: 13 residues. Germline assignment: CDR1 SGHRS and CDR2 YFSETQ. This CDR3 reads CASSLIGDTEAFF. CDR3 in DNA: TGCGCCAGCAGCTTGATAGGGGACACTGAAGCTTTCTTT.